This entry lists 14 T cell receptor beta chains sequenced from one sample in a study of beta chain features in type 1 diabetes. Sequencing targeted expressed TCRB transcripts, as all isolated RNA had been reverse transcribed. Assay used: immunoSEQ multiplex PCR; TCRdb lists only in-frame clones, some missing. The table shows a few hundred thousand clones, with over 11% occurring only once. Sample: naive CD4+ T cells from blood. Receptor source: a young man in good health.

The chain joins TRBV29-1 to TRBJ2-3; D is unresolved. CDR1 SQVTM and CDR2 ANQGSEA come from the germline V gene. The V end was cut by 7 bases, the J end by 1 base, with 9 bases between. This CDR3 is 12 amino acids long. The CDR3 region is CSATERTDTQYF. CDR3 nucleotides: TGCAGCGCAACTGAGCGCACAGATACGCAGTATTTT.

The sample holds a few counts of this clone. In DNA form, the CDR3 reads TGTGCCAGCTCGTCTCGACGGGTCCAAGAGACCCAGTACTTC. It yields the protein CASSSRRVQETQYF. V gene TRBV18 combines with J gene TRBJ2-5; D gene ambiguous. Germline values: CDR1 KGHSH, CDR2 LQKENI. The CDR3 length is 14 residues. V lost 6 bases to trimming and J lost 1 base, with 12 bases between them.

The CDR3 spells CASSVEGQGTGELFF. The CDR3 DNA follows: TGTGCCAGCAGCGTAGAGGGACAGGGAACCGGGGAGCTGTTTTTT. This rearrangement joins TRBV9 to TRBJ2-2, with TRBD1 matching over 9 bases. Germline assignment: CDR1 SGDLS and CDR2 YYNGEE. CDR3 length: 15 residues. The V segment lost 0 bases and the J segment 5 bases; nucleotides outside the gene matches: 2.

This clone appeared a few times. The chain carries TRBV2 and TRBJ1-1; D is uncertain. CDR3 length equals 9 residues. V was trimmed by 8 bases and J by 6 bases, leaving 4 bases between them. Germline values: CDR1 SNHLY, CDR2 FYNNEI. CDR3 in amino acids: CASGPEAFF. The CDR3 coding sequence is TGTGCCAGCGGGCCTGAAGCTTTCTTT.

The gene calls are TRBV9 and TRBJ1-1; D not certain. The CDR3 covers 14 residues. In germline, CDR1 is SGDLS, CDR2 YYNGEE. The V end lost 4 bases, the J end lost 0 bases, and 10 bases lay between the germline ends. The CDR3 loop reads CASSSSPMNTEAFF. CDR3 bases: TGTGCCAGCAGCTCCTCGCCGATGAACACTGAAGCTTTCTTT. The entire variable domain, with the rest obtained from reference TRBV9 and TRBJ1-1, is as follows: DSGVTQTPKHLITATGQRVTLRCSPRSGDLSVYWYQQSLDQGLQFLIQYYNGEERAKGNILERFSAQQFPDLHSELNLSSLELGDSALYFCASSSSPMNTEAFFGQGTRLTVV.

The chain is built from TRBV4-2 and TRBJ2-1, with TRBD2 matching over 7 bases. This CDR3 is built from 17 residues. The V segment lost 0 bases and the J segment 1 base; nucleotides outside the gene matches: 6. CDR1 and CDR2 (germline): LGHNA, YNFKEQ. In DNA form, the CDR3 reads TGTGCCAGCAGCCAAGATCCGGGACTATCTTCCTACAATGAGCAGTTCTTC. Translation gives CASSQDPGLSSYNEQFF.

The rearrangement uses TRBV21-1 and TRBJ2-1; the table gives TRBD2 as D, unverified against the DNA. TRBV21-1 is annotated as a pseudogene. The CDR3 contains 13 residues. The CDR3 DNA sequence: TGTGCCAGCAGCAGAAAAGCGGGAGCCCCCCCGTTCTTC. Amino acid sequence: CASSRKAGAPPFF.

Only a few counts were recorded for this clone. The J gene is TRBJ2-5, the V gene TRBV19; 9 bases are shared with TRBD2. In germline, CDR1 is LNHDA, CDR2 SQIVND (reference sequence). The CDR3 has 15 residues. V lost 3 bases to trimming and J lost 7 bases; unmatched junction nucleotides: 9. CDR3 amino acids: CASSMELAGRGTQYF. The CDR3 nucleotides are TGTGCCAGTAGTATGGAGCTAGCGGGGAGAGGGACCCAGTACTTC.

The CDR3 nucleotides are TGTGCCAGTAGTATTATGCGGGAGGTCTATGAGCAGTTCTTC. It is translated as CASSIMREVYEQFF. The genes are TRBV19 and TRBJ2-1; 8 nucleotides agree with TRBD2. After removal of 3 bases from V and 8 bases from J, the junction contained 6 bases not matched to a gene. The CDR3 is 14 amino acids. Germline CDR1 and CDR2: LNHDA and SQIVND (reference sequence). Full variable domain (missing parts from reference TRBV19 and TRBJ2-1): DGGITQSPKYLFRKEGQNVTLSCEQNLNHDAMYWYRQDPGQGLRLIYYSQIVNDFQKGDIAEGYSVSREKKESFPLTVTSAQKNPTAFYLCASSIMREVYEQFFGPGTRLTVL.

This clone was picked up a small number of times. The V gene is TRBV30, the J gene TRBJ2-1; TRBD2 matches at 9 bases. Germline V lookup: CDR1 GTSNPN, CDR2 SVGIG (reference sequence). V dropped 4 bases and J dropped 9; count of bases not matched to a gene: 7. The CDR3 totals 13 residues. CDR3 protein: CAWKVVSGGEQFF. The CDR3 DNA is TGTGCCTGGAAAGTCGTTAGCGGGGGTGAGCAGTTCTTC.

V usage is TRBV4-3 and J usage is TRBJ2-1; D might be TRBD2 (6 bases). The V gene's germline CDR1 is LGHNA and CDR2 YSLEER. CDR3 length: 18 residues. The ends were cut back, 3 bases at V and 0 bases at J, with 18 bases in the middle. CDR3 nucleotides: TGCGCCAGCAGCCACAAGTCTGGCGGGAACCCCTCCTACAATGAGCAGTTCTTC. It specifies CASSHKSGGNPSYNEQFF.

The chain uses TRBV5-4 and TRBJ2-1; the match to TRBD1 covers 7 bases. V dropped 4 bases and J dropped 7; count of bases not matched to a gene: 11. The length of the CDR3 is 15 residues. Germline CDR1 and CDR2: SGHNT and YYREEE (reference sequence). For the CDR3, the DNA is TGTGCCAGCAGCACTCCACCAGGGGGACCGAATGAGCAGTTCTTC. Translated: CASSTPPGGPNEQFF.

The chain carries TRBV11-2 and TRBJ2-3; no reliable D call. CDR1 SGHAT and CDR2 FQNNGV come from the germline V gene. This CDR3 spans 14 amino acids. With 5 bases removed from V and 9 bases from J, the gap between germline ends came to 18 bases. DNA of the CDR3: TGTGCCAGCAGCCCCTTGGCGGAGCTATACACGCAGTATTTT. It translates to CASSPLAELYTQYF.

This clone came up a few times. The chain combines TRBV30 with TRBJ1-1; no firm D call. The length of the CDR3 is 14 residues. CDR1 and CDR2 from the germline V gene are GTSNPN and SVGIG (reference sequence). V lost 0 bases and J lost 0, with 8 bases in between. In DNA form, the CDR3 reads TGTGCCTGGAGTGTACGGCAGCTGAACACTGAAGCTTTCTTT. It translates to CAWSVRQLNTEAFF.